This T cell receptor (beta chain) was obtained from a study of neoadjuvant anti-PD-1 for oral cavity cancer. A word on this clone: Its antigen is unknown.

Time point given: after neoadjuvant nivolumab, at surgical resection. TCRdb's copy holds only in-frame clones and misses some; the assay was immunoSEQ multiplex PCR. Of under 25,000 clones in the sample, about 30% were seen once. Overall study findings and caveats: Expansion of preexisting intratumoral clones was suggested to aid response.

CDR3 length equals 16 residues. Trimming removed 5 bases from V and 4 bases from J; junction bases left unmatched: 8. From germline, CDR1 is SGHAT and CDR2 FQNNGV. The chain employs TRBV11-2 and TRBJ2-1; 10 bases are shared with TRBD2. The starting material was tumor tissue, obtained after nivolumab (anti-PD-1) treatment. This TCR derives from a person aged 35-80 years with oral cavity squamous cell carcinoma. For the CDR3, the DNA is TGTGCCAGCAGCGGGATAAAGGGACTAGCGTACAATGAGCAGTTCTTC. It encodes CASSGIKGLAYNEQFF.